This T cell receptor beta chain was captured by sequencing in a study of STAT5B mutations in CD4+ large granular lymphocyte leukemia. The data were produced by immunoSEQ multiplex PCR, yet TCRdb's version contains in-frame clones alone and is incomplete. The sample includes 40,000 to 55,000 clones, 80% to 90% of them seen just once. The length of the CDR3 is 12 residues. The germline V gene encodes CDR1 SQVTM and CDR2 ANQGSEA. Trimming took 5 bases from V and 2 from J, leaving 7 bases between them. Sequencing was done on a sample of CD4+ T cells from blood buffy coats. This rearrangement joins TRBV29-1 to TRBJ1-3; D may be TRBD1 (6 bases). This sequence was found in a human donor in good health. The CDR3 reads CSVSGAGNTIYF. CDR3 DNA sequence: TGCAGCGTTTCAGGGGCTGGAAACACCATATATTTT.